Listed below are T cell receptor beta chains from one sample, sequenced in a study of cytomegalovirus exposure and HLA in healthy donors. Produced via immunoSEQ multiplex PCR; TCRdb's table is partial and in-frame only. The data hold roughly 150,000 clones, with around 80% observed a single time. The sequencing sample was made of PBMCs. The receptors derive from a middle-aged woman in good health and CMV-seronegative. Each CDR3 is given with its conserved first and last residue. Each record gives: CDR3 length, V gene, J gene, D gene, clone size, CDR3 protein, CDR3 DNA. D genes are given only for firm matches. Clone sizes are given selectively: once, few, many, or a class where the clone is expanded.

>15|TRBV5-1|TRBJ1-1|.|.
CASSWDGAGGTEAFF
TGCGCCAGCAGCTGGGACGGCGCCGGGGGAACTGAAGCTTTCTTT
>15|TRBV19|TRBJ2-3|TRBD1|.
CASSIGTGQVDTQYF
TGTGCCAGTAGTATTGGGACAGGGCAGGTAGATACGCAGTATTTT
>16|TRBV5-4|TRBJ2-5|TRBD2|.
CASSLGAGGIQETQYF
TGTGCCAGCAGCTTGGGGGCGGGGGGGATACAAGAGACCCAGTACTTC
>16|TRBV11-2|TRBJ2-2|TRBD1|once
CASSLVGQTNTGELFF
TGTGCCAGCAGCTTAGTGGGACAGACCAACACCGGGGAGCTGTTTTTT
>12|TRBV4-2|TRBJ1-1|.|.
CASSQEGTRAFF
TGTGCCAGCAGCCAAGAGGGGACAAGAGCTTTCTTT
>14|TRBV27|TRBJ1-5|TRBD1|.
CASSTGQGNQPQHF
TGTGCCAGCAGTACCGGACAGGGGAATCAGCCCCAGCATTTT
>14|TRBV7-9|TRBJ2-2|.|.
CASSLGQWAGELFF
TGTGCCAGCAGCTTAGGACAGTGGGCCGGGGAGCTGTTTTTT
>12|TRBV7-2|TRBJ1-1|TRBD1|few
CASSHDRAEAFF
TGTGCCAGCAGCCACGACAGGGCTGAAGCTTTCTTT
>14|TRBV27|TRBJ1-2|TRBD1|once
CASSGQGWPYGYTF
TGTGCCAGCAGTGGACAGGGTTGGCCCTATGGCTACACCTTC
>14|TRBV5-1|TRBJ1-1|TRBD1|.
CASSPTDRATEAFF
TGCGCCAGCAGCCCGACGGACAGGGCCACTGAAGCTTTCTTT
>19|TRBV7-2|TRBJ1-1|.|.
CASSPGPHAGDPLNTEAFF
TGTGCCAGCAGCCCGGGCCCACACGCAGGGGACCCATTGAACACTGAAGCTTTCTTT
>16|TRBV9|TRBJ2-5|TRBD2|.
CASSGYAAGYQETQYF
TGTGCCAGCAGCGGTTACGCAGCGGGGTACCAAGAGACCCAGTACTTC
>15|TRBV5-1|TRBJ2-3|TRBD2|.
CASSEGLADSDTQYF
TGCGCCAGCAGTGAAGGACTAGCGGACTCAGATACGCAGTATTTT
>14|TRBV7-3|TRBJ2-1|.|.
CASSLSGAYNEQFF
TGTGCCAGCAGCTTATCAGGGGCCTACAATGAGCAGTTCTTC
>15|TRBV7-2|TRBJ1-2|TRBD1|.
CASSLERGQVYGYTF
TGTGCCAGCAGCTTAGAAAGGGGACAGGTCTATGGCTACACCTTC
>15|TRBV28|TRBJ1-1|.|.
CASMPAGLGNTEAFF
TGTGCCAGCATGCCGGCGGGGCTAGGGAACACTGAAGCTTTCTTT
>15|TRBV7-2|TRBJ1-3|.|.
CASSSDDSSGNTIYF
TGTGCCAGCAGCTCAGACGACAGCTCTGGAAACACCATATATTTT
>19|TRBV7-6|TRBJ2-2|.|.
CASSLNPYRGRQGAGELFF
TGTGCCAGCAGCTTAAACCCTTATCGTGGGAGGCAGGGAGCCGGGGAGCTGTTTTTT
>13|TRBV5-4|TRBJ2-1|.|.
CASSSSPYNEQFF
TGTGCCAGCAGCTCAAGCCCGTACAATGAGCAGTTCTTC
>14|TRBV6-1|TRBJ2-5|.|.
CASSENVRQETQYF
TGTGCCAGCAGTGAAAACGTGCGCCAAGAGACCCAGTACTTC
>14|TRBV30|TRBJ2-5|.|.
CAWRPTGSRETQYF
TGTGCCTGGAGACCTACAGGGAGTAGGGAGACCCAGTACTTC
>14|TRBV28|TRBJ2-3|.|.
CASSPGGGTDTQYF
TGTGCCAGCAGTCCCGGGGGAGGCACAGATACGCAGTATTTT
>16|TRBV28|TRBJ1-2|TRBD1|.
CASGPGQGAGNYGYTF
TGTGCCAGCGGACCGGGACAGGGGGCTGGTAACTATGGCTACACCTTC
>13|TRBV5-4|TRBJ1-5|.|.
CASSLQGEQPQHF
TGTGCCAGCAGCTTGCAAGGGGAACAGCCCCAGCATTTT
>14|TRBV6-5|TRBJ2-7|.|.
CASRATGELAEQYF
TGTGCCAGCAGGGCAACCGGGGAGCTGGCCGAGCAGTACTTC
>15|TRBV6-5|TRBJ2-7|TRBD2|.
CASSFMTSGPTEQYF
TGTGCCAGCAGTTTCATGACTAGCGGACCGACCGAGCAGTACTTC
>17|TRBV4-1|TRBJ2-1|TRBD2|few
CASSESGTSGFYNEQFF
TGCGCCAGCAGCGAATCAGGGACTAGCGGGTTCTACAATGAGCAGTTCTTC
>14|TRBV10-1|TRBJ2-1|TRBD2|.
CATWTSGPYNEQFF
TGCGCCACCTGGACTAGCGGGCCCTACAATGAGCAGTTCTTC
>15|TRBV27|TRBJ2-3|.|.
CASSLMDRSQDTQYF
TGTGCCAGCAGTTTAATGGACAGATCCCAAGATACGCAGTATTTT
>14|TRBV29-1|TRBJ1-2|.|.
CSVERGFGIDGYTF
TGCAGCGTTGAAAGGGGCTTTGGAATAGATGGCTACACCTTC
>16|TRBV5-1|TRBJ2-5|.|.
CASSLGGHTMGETQYF
TGCGCCAGCAGCTTGGGTGGACATACCATGGGGGAGACCCAGTACTTC
>17|TRBV27|TRBJ2-1|.|.
CASSSWASAPSYNEQFF
TGTGCCAGCAGTTCGTGGGCTAGCGCCCCCTCCTACAATGAGCAGTTCTTC
>17|TRBV5-1|TRBJ1-3|.|.
CASSLMGALTSGNTIYF
TGCGCCAGCAGCTTGATGGGGGCCCTAACGTCTGGAAACACCATATATTTT
>15|TRBV7-2|TRBJ1-5|TRBD1|.
CASRRQGGGNQPQHF
TGTGCCAGCAGACGACAGGGTGGCGGCAATCAGCCCCAGCATTTT
>13|TRBV9|TRBJ2-5|.|.
CASGRTDQETQYF
TGTGCCAGCGGTCGAACAGATCAAGAGACCCAGTACTTC
>13|TRBV7-6|TRBJ1-1|.|.
CASSLAQNTEAFF
TGTGCCAGCAGCTTAGCCCAAAACACTGAAGCTTTCTTT
>12|TRBV28|TRBJ2-7|TRBD2|.
CASRKAGIEQYF
TGTGCCAGCAGAAAAGCGGGGATCGAGCAGTACTTC
>14|TRBV29-1|TRBJ2-3|TRBD1|.
CSAWDREGGDTQYF
TGCAGCGCTTGGGACAGGGAAGGGGGGGATACGCAGTATTTT
>13|TRBV27|TRBJ2-1|.|.
CASRAEGPSEQFF
TGTGCCAGCAGGGCCGAGGGCCCCAGTGAGCAGTTCTTC
>12|TRBV29-1|TRBJ2-7|.|.
CSVKTGWDEQYF
TGCAGCGTTAAGACAGGCTGGGACGAGCAGTACTTC
>14|TRBV23-1|TRBJ1-5|TRBD1|.
CASSQGTGPQPQHF
TGCGCCAGCAGTCAAGGGACAGGGCCTCAGCCCCAGCATTTT
>12|TRBV5-1|TRBJ2-5|.|.
CASSRSWETQYF
TGCGCCAGCAGCCGAAGCTGGGAGACCCAGTACTTC
>14|TRBV19|TRBJ2-7|TRBD1|.
CASSKQGQTYEQYF
TGTGCCAGTAGTAAACAGGGACAGACGTACGAGCAGTACTTC
>15|TRBV11-2|TRBJ2-5|TRBD2|.
CASSLRPSGRETQYF
TGTGCCAGCAGCTTAAGGCCTAGCGGGAGGGAGACCCAGTACTTC
>15|TRBV5-4|TRBJ2-2|.|.
CASSLDFYNTGELFF
TGTGCCAGCAGCTTGGACTTCTACAACACCGGGGAGCTGTTTTTT
>15|TRBV6-5|TRBJ2-3|TRBD2|few
CASTLSGRQGDTQYF
TGTGCCAGCACCCTTAGCGGGAGGCAAGGAGATACGCAGTATTTT
>14|TRBV27|TRBJ2-7|.|few
CASSFSGNSYEQYF
TGTGCCAGCAGTTTTTCGGGGAACTCCTACGAGCAGTACTTC
>18|TRBV7-2|TRBJ2-5|TRBD2|few
CASSLVLAGSSTQETQYF
TGTGCCAGCAGCTTAGTGCTAGCGGGGTCATCCACCCAAGAGACCCAGTACTTC
>18|TRBV11-2|TRBJ2-1|.|.
CASSSFFEQGNAYNEQFF
TGTGCCAGCAGTTCTTTTTTCGAACAGGGAAATGCCTACAATGAGCAGTTCTTC
>17|TRBV28|TRBJ2-4|.|few
CASSLRARFLAKNIQYF
TGTGCCAGCAGTTTACGCGCCCGGTTCCTAGCCAAAAACATTCAGTACTTC
>16|TRBV14|TRBJ2-5|.|.
CASSQGFTPRQETQYF
TGTGCCAGCAGCCAAGGGTTCACCCCCAGGCAAGAGACCCAGTACTTC
>15|TRBV28|TRBJ2-7|.|.
CASSLGGDKNYEQYF
TGTGCCAGCAGTTTGGGGGGGGACAAGAACTACGAGCAGTACTTC
>13|TRBV7-9|TRBJ1-2|.|once
CASSFHEVYGYTF
TGTGCCAGCAGCTTCCACGAGGTCTATGGCTACACCTTC
>15|TRBV7-3|TRBJ2-5|TRBD2|.
CASSKSGGAVETQYF
TGTGCCAGCAGCAAGAGCGGGGGGGCAGTAGAGACCCAGTACTTC
>16|TRBV30|TRBJ2-7|TRBD2|.
CAWSVLAGVSSYEQYF
TGTGCCTGGAGTGTACTAGCGGGGGTAAGCTCCTACGAGCAGTACTTC
>16|TRBV4-2|TRBJ2-7|TRBD2|.
CASSQDVGGTRSEQYF
TGTGCCAGCAGCCAAGATGTGGGGGGGACTCGATCCGAGCAGTACTTC
>16|TRBV7-3|TRBJ2-2|TRBD1|.
CASSDDRGRNTGELFF
TGTGCCAGCAGCGATGACAGGGGACGGAACACCGGGGAGCTGTTTTTT
>14|TRBV11-3|TRBJ1-1|.|.
CASSWSGINTEAFF
TGTGCCAGCAGCTGGTCCGGGATAAACACTGAAGCTTTCTTT
>16|TRBV7-6|TRBJ2-7|TRBD2|.
CASSLLSSGGIYEQYF
TGTGCCAGCAGCTTATTGTCTAGCGGGGGGATCTACGAGCAGTACTTC